Sequencing of this TCR beta chain was carried out in a study of Graves' ophthalmopathy and Graves' hyperthyroidism. The sample holds many counts of this clonotype. PBMCs were isolated by Ficoll-Paque density gradient centrifugation, using about 10 ml of fresh peripheral blood as the starting material. The CDR3 consists of 14 residues. The V end was cut by 0 bases, the J end by 2 bases, with 9 bases between. The germline V gene has CDR1 SGDLS and CDR2 YYNGEE. Transcripts of RNA were the source for amplifying TCR beta CDR3 regions. After a first-round RT-PCR with HTBI primers, a second-round multiplex PCR was run. TCRdb re-derived calls from the multiplex PCR reads in MiXCR, one entry per CDR3 protein. The sample has 740,000 or so distinct CDR3 sequences; roughly two fifths are singletons.

The V gene is TRBV9, the J gene TRBJ2-7, with D tentatively TRBD1 (5 bases). The sequencing sample was made of peripheral blood. The sequence derives from an adult man with Graves' ophthalmopathy. The CDR3 coding sequence is TGTGCCAGCAGCGTAGGAGCAGGGACCTACGAGCAGTACTTC. It yields the protein CASSVGAGTYEQYF. Full variable domain (outside the CDR3, taken from reference TRBV9 and TRBJ2-7): DSGVTQTPKHLITATGQRVTLRCSPRSGDLSVYWYQQSLDQGLQFLIQYYNGEERAKGNILERFSAQQFPDLHSELNLSSLELGDSALYFCASSVGAGTYEQYFGPGTRLTVT.